This T cell receptor beta chain was observed in a study of blood T cell repertoires in COVID-19. This CDR3 region has 14 residues. Germline values: CDR1 DFQATT, CDR2 SNEGSKA (reference sequence). Trimming took 3 bases from V and 6 from J, leaving 15 bases between them. Assay: immunoSEQ multiplex PCR; the TCRdb copy retains only in-frame clones and omits some. Here the sample spans around 100,000 clones, 85% to 90% being singletons. The TCR comes from a man between 50 and 59 years old with acute or convalescent COVID-19. The gene calls are TRBV20-1 and TRBJ1-5; D is perhaps TRBD1 (6 bases). Specimen: peripheral blood. The CDR3 loop is CSASKGGGTQPQHF. CDR3 bases: TGCAGTGCTAGTAAAGGGGGGGGCACTCAGCCCCAGCATTTT.